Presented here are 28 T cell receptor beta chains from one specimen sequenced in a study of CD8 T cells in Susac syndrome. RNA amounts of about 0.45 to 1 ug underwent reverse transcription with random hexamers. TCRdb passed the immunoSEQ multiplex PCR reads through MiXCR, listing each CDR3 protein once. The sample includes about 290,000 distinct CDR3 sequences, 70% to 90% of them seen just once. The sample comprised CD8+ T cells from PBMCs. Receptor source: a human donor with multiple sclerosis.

CDR3 amino acids: CATSDFGDEAFF. In nucleotides, the CDR3 is TGTGCCACCAGTGATTTTGGGGATGAAGCTTTCTTT. The genes are TRBV24-1 and TRBJ1-1; D unresolved. The CDR3 contains 12 residues. The V end lost 1 base, the J end lost 7 bases, and 6 bases lay between the germline ends. Germline V gives CDR1 KGHDR, CDR2 SFDVKD.

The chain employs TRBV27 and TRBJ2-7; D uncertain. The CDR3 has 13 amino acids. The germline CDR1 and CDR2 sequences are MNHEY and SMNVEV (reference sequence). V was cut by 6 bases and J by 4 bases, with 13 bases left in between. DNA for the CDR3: TGTGCCAGCAGCATAGGGTCAGCGTACGAGCAGTACTTC. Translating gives CASSIGSAYEQYF.

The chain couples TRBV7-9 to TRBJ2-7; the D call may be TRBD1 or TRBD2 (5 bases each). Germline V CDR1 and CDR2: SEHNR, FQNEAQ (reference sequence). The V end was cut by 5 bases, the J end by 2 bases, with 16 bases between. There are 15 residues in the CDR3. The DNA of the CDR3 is TGTGCCAGCAGCCCCCGCGATAGGGACCCCTACGAGCAGTACTTC. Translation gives CASSPRDRDPYEQYF.

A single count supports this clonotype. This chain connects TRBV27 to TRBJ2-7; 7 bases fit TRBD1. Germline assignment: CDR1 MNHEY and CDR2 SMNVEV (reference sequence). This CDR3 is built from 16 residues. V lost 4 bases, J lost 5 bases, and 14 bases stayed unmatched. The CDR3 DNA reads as TGTGCCAGCAGTTCCTTATCGAGGACAGGCGTCGACGAGCAGTACTTC. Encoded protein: CASSSLSRTGVDEQYF.

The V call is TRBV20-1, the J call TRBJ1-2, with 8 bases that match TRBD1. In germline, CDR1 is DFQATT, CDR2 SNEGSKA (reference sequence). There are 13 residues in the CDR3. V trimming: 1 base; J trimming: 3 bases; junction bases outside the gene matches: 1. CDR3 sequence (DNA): TGCAGTGCTAGAGCGACAGGGGACTATGGCTACACCTTC. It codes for CSARATGDYGYTF.

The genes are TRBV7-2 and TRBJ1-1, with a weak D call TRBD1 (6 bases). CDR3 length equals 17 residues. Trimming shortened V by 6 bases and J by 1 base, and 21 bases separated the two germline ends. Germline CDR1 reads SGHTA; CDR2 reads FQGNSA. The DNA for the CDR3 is TGTGCCAGCAGTAAGGGGGTAGATCCTTTATCGAACACTGAAGCTTTCTTT. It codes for CASSKGVDPLSNTEAFF.

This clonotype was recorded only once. This CDR3 reads CASSLLTGLNTEAFF. The CDR3 coding sequence is TGTGCCAGCAGCCTACTTACCGGTCTAAACACTGAAGCTTTCTTT. The chain links TRBV14 to TRBJ1-1, with D unclear. Germline CDR1 SGHDN, CDR2 FVKESK. The CDR3 sequence is 15 residues long. V was clipped by 4 bases and J by 2 bases, with 14 bases between them.

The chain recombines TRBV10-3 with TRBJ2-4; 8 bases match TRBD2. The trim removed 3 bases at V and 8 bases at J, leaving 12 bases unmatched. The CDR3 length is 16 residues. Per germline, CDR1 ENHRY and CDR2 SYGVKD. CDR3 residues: CAISDPGGQGLHIQYF. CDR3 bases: TGTGCCATCAGTGATCCGGGAGGGCAGGGTCTGCACATTCAGTACTTC.

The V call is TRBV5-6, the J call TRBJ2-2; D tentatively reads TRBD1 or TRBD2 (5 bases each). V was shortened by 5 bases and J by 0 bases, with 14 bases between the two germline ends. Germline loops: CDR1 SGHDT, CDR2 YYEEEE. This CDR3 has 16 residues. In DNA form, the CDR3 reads TGTGCCAGCAGGGATGCCGGGGCTGCGAACACCGGGGAGCTGTTTTTT. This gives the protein CASRDAGAANTGELFF. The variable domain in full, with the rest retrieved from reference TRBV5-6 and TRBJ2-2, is DAGVTQSPTHLIKTRGQQVTLRCSPKSGHDTVSWYQQALGQGPQFIFQYYEEEERQRGNFPDRFSGHQFPNYSSELNVNALLLGDSALYLCASRDAGAANTGELFFGEGSRLTVL.

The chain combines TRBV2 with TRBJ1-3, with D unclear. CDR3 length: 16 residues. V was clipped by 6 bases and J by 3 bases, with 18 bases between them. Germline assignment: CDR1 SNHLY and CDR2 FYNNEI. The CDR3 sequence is CASRGLVAMSGNTIYF. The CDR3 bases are TGTGCCAGCAGAGGCCTGGTAGCGATGAGTGGAAACACCATATATTTT. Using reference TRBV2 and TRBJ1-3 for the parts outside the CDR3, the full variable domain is EPEVTQTPSHQVTQMGQEVILRCVPISNHLYFYWYRQILGQKVEFLVSFYNNEISEKSEIFDDQFSVERPDGSNFTLKIRSTKLEDSAMYFCASRGLVAMSGNTIYFGEGSWLTVV.

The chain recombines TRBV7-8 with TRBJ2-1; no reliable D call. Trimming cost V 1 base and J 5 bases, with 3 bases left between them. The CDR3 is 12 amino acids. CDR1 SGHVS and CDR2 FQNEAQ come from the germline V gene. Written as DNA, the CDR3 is TGTGCCAGCAGCTTAGTGCACAATGAGCAGTTCTTC. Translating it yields CASSLVHNEQFF.

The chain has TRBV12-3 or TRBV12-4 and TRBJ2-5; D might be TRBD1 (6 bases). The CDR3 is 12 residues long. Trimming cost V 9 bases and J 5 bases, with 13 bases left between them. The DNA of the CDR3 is TGTGCCAGTACTACAGGGTTGGAGACCCAGTACTTC. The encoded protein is CASTTGLETQYF.

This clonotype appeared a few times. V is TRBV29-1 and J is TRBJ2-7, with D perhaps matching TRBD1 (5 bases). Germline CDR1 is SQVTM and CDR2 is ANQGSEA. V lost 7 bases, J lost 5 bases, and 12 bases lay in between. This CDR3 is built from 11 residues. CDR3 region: CSAGQGDEQYF. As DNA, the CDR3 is TGCAGCGCCGGGCAGGGCGACGAGCAGTACTTC.

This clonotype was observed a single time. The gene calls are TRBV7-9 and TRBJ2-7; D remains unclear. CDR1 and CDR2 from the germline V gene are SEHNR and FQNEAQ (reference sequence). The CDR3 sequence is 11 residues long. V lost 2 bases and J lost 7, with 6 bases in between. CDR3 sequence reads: CASSLHEEQYF. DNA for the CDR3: TGTGCCAGCAGCTTACATGAGGAGCAGTACTTC.

In DNA form, the CDR3 reads TGTGCCAGCAGCCTAACCGGGGGGGTTTTGGAAGAGACCCAGTACTTC. Translated: CASSLTGGVLEETQYF. The rearrangement uses TRBV7-2 and TRBJ2-5; 8 bases align to TRBD2. V shed 5 bases, J shed 3 bases, and the junction held 11 bases outside the gene matches. The CDR3 loop spans 16 amino acids. Germline-derived CDR1 and CDR2 are SGHTA and FQGNSA.

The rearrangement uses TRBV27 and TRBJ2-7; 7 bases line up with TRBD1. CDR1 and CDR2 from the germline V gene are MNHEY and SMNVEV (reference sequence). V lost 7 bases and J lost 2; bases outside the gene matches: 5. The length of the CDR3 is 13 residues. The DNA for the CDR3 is TGTGCCAGCAAAGGACAGGATGCCTACGAGCAGTACTTC. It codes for CASKGQDAYEQYF.

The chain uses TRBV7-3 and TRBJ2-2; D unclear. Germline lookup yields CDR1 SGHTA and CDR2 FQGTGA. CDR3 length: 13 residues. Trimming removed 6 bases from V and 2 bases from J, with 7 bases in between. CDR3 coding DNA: TGTGCCAGCAGACACTCAAACACCGGGGAGCTGTTTTTT. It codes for CASRHSNTGELFF.

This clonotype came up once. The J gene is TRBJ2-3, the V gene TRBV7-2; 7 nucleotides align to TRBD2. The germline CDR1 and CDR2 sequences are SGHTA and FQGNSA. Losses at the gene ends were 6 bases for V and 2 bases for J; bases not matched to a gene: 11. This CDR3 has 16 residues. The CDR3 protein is CASRTLVAGVTDTQYF. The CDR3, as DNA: TGTGCCAGCAGGACACTAGTGGCGGGAGTCACAGATACGCAGTATTTT.

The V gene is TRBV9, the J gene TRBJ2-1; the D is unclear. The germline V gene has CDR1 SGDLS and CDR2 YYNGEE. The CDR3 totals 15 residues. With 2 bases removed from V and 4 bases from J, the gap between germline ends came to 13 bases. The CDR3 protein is CASSVSGFRYNEQFF. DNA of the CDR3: TGTGCCAGCAGCGTCTCAGGTTTTAGGTACAATGAGCAGTTCTTC.

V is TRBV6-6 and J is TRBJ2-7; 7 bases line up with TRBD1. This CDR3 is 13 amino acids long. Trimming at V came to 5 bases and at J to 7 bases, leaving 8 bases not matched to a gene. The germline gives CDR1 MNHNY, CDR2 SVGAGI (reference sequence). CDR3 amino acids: CASSSNRGVEQYF. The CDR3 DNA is TGTGCCAGCAGTAGCAACAGGGGCGTGGAGCAGTACTTC.

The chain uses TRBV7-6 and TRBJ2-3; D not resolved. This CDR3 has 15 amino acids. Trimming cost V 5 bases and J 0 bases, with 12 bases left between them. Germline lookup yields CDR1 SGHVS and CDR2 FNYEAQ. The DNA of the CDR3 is TGTGCCAGCAGCCCGACTCCTGCTAGCACAGATACGCAGTATTTT. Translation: CASSPTPASTDTQYF.

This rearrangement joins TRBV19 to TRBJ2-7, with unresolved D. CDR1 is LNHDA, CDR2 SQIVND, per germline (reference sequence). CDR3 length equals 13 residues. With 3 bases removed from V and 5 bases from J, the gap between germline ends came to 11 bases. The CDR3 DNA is TGTGCCAGTAGTATCTCCCTTATTGACGAGCAGTACTTC. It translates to CASSISLIDEQYF. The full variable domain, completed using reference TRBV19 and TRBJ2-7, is DGGITQSPKYLFRKEGQNVTLSCEQNLNHDAMYWYRQDPGQGLRLIYYSQIVNDFQKGDIAEGYSVSREKKESFPLTVTSAQKNPTAFYLCASSISLIDEQYFGPGTRLTVT.

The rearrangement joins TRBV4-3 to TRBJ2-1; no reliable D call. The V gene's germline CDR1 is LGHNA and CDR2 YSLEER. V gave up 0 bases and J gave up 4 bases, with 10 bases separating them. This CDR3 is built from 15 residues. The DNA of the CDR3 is TGCGCCAGCAGCCAAGAGACTCTCCCATACAATGAGCAGTTCTTC. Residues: CASSQETLPYNEQFF.

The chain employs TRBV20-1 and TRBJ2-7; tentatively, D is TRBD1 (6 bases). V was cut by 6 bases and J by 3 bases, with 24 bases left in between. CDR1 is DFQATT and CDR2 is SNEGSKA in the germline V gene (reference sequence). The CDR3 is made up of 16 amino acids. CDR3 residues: CSAYLLGGWSLYEQYF. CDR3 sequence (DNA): TGCAGTGCATACCTCCTAGGGGGATGGAGCCTCTACGAGCAGTACTTC.

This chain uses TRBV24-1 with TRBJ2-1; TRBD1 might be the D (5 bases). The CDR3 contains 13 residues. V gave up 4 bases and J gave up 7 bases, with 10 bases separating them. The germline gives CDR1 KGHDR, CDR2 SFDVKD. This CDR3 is CATSEGRVNEQFF. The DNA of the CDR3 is TGTGCCACCAGTGAGGGCAGGGTTAATGAGCAGTTCTTC.

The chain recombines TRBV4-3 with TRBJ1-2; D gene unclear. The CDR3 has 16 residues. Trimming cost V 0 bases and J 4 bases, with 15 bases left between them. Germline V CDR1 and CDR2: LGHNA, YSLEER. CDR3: CASSQDRTLGSYGYTF. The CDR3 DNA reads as TGCGCCAGCAGCCAAGACCGCACCCTGGGGAGCTATGGCTACACCTTC.

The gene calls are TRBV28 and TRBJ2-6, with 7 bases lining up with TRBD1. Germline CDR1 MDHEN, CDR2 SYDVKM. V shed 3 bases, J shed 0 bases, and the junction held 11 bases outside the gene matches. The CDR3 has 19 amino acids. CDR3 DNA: TGTGCCAGCAGTTTGGCTTTAGGGACAGTGAGCTCTGGGGCCAACGTCCTGACTTTC. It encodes CASSLALGTVSSGANVLTF.

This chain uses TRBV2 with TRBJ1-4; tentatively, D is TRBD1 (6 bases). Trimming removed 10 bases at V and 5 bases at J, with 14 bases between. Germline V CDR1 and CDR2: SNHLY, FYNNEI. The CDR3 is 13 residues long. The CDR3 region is CAILGHRNEKLFF. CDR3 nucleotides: TGTGCCATCCTGGGACACCGGAATGAAAAACTGTTTTTT.